These T cell receptor beta chains were read from a single sample in a study of blood T cell repertoires in COVID-19. Only in-frame clones appear in the TCRdb table, and some are missing; sequencing was by immunoSEQ multiplex PCR. This sample has tens of thousands of clones, with around 90% found just once. Sequences were obtained from peripheral blood. Receptors originate from a human donor in a cohort sampled during active COVID-19. Both conserved end residues are part of each CDR3. The order of the fields is CDR3 protein, CDR3 DNA, J gene, D gene, V gene, clone size. A D gene is named only where the DNA matches it firmly. Where a row states a size, it is once, few, many or the class of an expanded clone; other rows omit it.

CDR3 protein: CASSLGLAGISSYEQYF
CDR3 DNA: TGCGCCAGCAGCCTGGGACTAGCGGGGATTAGCTCCTACGAGCAGTACTTC
J gene: TRBJ2-7
D gene: TRBD2
V gene: TRBV4-3
clone size: NA

CDR3 protein: CASSLGDSYGYTF
CDR3 DNA: TGTGCCAGCAGTTTAGGGGACAGCTATGGCTACACCTTC
J gene: TRBJ1-2
D gene: TRBD1
V gene: TRBV27
clone size: NA

CDR3 protein: CASSLSRLNTEAFF
CDR3 DNA: TGTGCCAGCAGCTTGAGTCGACTCAACACTGAAGCTTTCTTT
J gene: TRBJ1-1
D gene: NA
V gene: TRBV7-9
clone size: NA

CDR3 protein: CASSLRGLVSPEQFF
CDR3 DNA: TGTGCCAGCAGCCTGAGGGGACTAGTAAGCCCTGAGCAGTTCTTC
J gene: TRBJ2-1
D gene: TRBD2
V gene: TRBV27
clone size: NA

CDR3 protein: CASSLDGTARGSPLHF
CDR3 DNA: TGTGCCAGCAGCTTAGATGGGACTGCAAGGGGCTCACCCCTCCACTTT
J gene: TRBJ1-6
D gene: NA
V gene: TRBV7-2
clone size: NA

CDR3 protein: CASSPRGPTGSEQFF
CDR3 DNA: TGTGCCAGCAGTCCTAGGGGACCGACAGGGTCTGAGCAGTTCTTC
J gene: TRBJ2-1
D gene: TRBD1
V gene: TRBV6-5
clone size: NA

CDR3 protein: CASSLDGNYGYTF
CDR3 DNA: TGTGCCAGCAGCTTAGACGGGAACTATGGCTACACCTTC
J gene: TRBJ1-2
D gene: NA
V gene: TRBV11-1
clone size: NA

CDR3 protein: CATSDFGRQPQHF
CDR3 DNA: TGTGCCACCAGTGATTTTGGGCGTCAGCCCCAGCATTTT
J gene: TRBJ1-5
D gene: NA
V gene: TRBV24-1
clone size: few

CDR3 protein: CAWSGTRTGSGELFF
CDR3 DNA: TGTGCCTGGAGCGGGACACGGACAGGGTCCGGGGAGCTGTTTTTT
J gene: TRBJ2-2
D gene: TRBD1
V gene: TRBV30
clone size: NA

CDR3 protein: CASSPSFQQYF
CDR3 DNA: TGTGCCAGCAGCCCCTCCTTCCAGCAGTACTTC
J gene: TRBJ2-7
D gene: NA
V gene: TRBV6-2/TRBV6-3
clone size: NA

CDR3 protein: CASSVAGLAGQETQYF
CDR3 DNA: TGTGCCAGCAGCGTAGCTGGACTAGCGGGGCAAGAGACCCAGTACTTC
J gene: TRBJ2-5
D gene: TRBD2
V gene: TRBV9
clone size: NA

CDR3 protein: CASSVVRSTDTQYF
CDR3 DNA: TGTGCCAGCAGCGTAGTTCGGAGCACAGATACGCAGTATTTT
J gene: TRBJ2-3
D gene: NA
V gene: TRBV9
clone size: once

CDR3 protein: CASSLHSYPQETQYF
CDR3 DNA: TGTGCCAGCAGCCTACACAGCTACCCCCAAGAGACCCAGTACTTC
J gene: TRBJ2-5
D gene: NA
V gene: TRBV21-1
clone size: NA

CDR3 protein: CASSQENRRAMARQYF
CDR3 DNA: TGTGCCAGCAGCCAAGAGAACCGGAGGGCAATGGCGCGGCAGTACTTC
J gene: TRBJ2-7
D gene: NA
V gene: TRBV3-1/TRBV3-2
clone size: NA

CDR3 protein: CASGKDRSNSPLHF
CDR3 DNA: TGTGCCAGCGGTAAGGACAGGAGTAATTCACCCCTCCACTTT
J gene: TRBJ1-6
D gene: TRBD1
V gene: TRBV7-6
clone size: NA

CDR3 protein: CASSRPGTATAGYGYTF
CDR3 DNA: TGTGCCAGCAGCCGACCCGGGACAGCCACAGCGGGCTATGGCTACACCTTC
J gene: TRBJ1-2
D gene: TRBD1
V gene: TRBV7-9
clone size: NA

CDR3 protein: CASTPGGAYNEQFF
CDR3 DNA: TGTGCCAGCACCCCCGGGGGGGCCTACAATGAGCAGTTCTTC
J gene: TRBJ2-1
D gene: TRBD2
V gene: TRBV6-5
clone size: NA

CDR3 protein: CASSTPQGVGEKLFF
CDR3 DNA: TGTGCCAGCAGCACACCACAGGGGGTAGGGGAAAAACTGTTTTTT
J gene: TRBJ1-4
D gene: TRBD1
V gene: TRBV11-2
clone size: NA

CDR3 protein: CATSREHVGTDTQYF
CDR3 DNA: TGTGCCACCAGCAGAGAACATGTTGGTACAGATACGCAGTATTTT
J gene: TRBJ2-3
D gene: NA
V gene: TRBV15
clone size: NA

CDR3 protein: CASSAGGVYEQYF
CDR3 DNA: TGTGCCAGCAGCGCTGGCGGGGTGTACGAGCAGTACTTC
J gene: TRBJ2-7
D gene: NA
V gene: TRBV9
clone size: NA

CDR3 protein: CASSQGQGANGNTIYF
CDR3 DNA: TGTGCCAGCAGCCAAGGACAGGGGGCGAACGGAAACACCATATATTTT
J gene: TRBJ1-3
D gene: TRBD1
V gene: TRBV3-1/TRBV3-2
clone size: NA

CDR3 protein: CASSRETNYGYTF
CDR3 DNA: TGCGCCAGCAGCCGGGAGACTAACTATGGCTACACCTTC
J gene: TRBJ1-2
D gene: NA
V gene: TRBV10-1
clone size: NA

CDR3 protein: CASSSTGTPFF
CDR3 DNA: TGTGCCAGCAGTTCTACAGGGACCCCTTTCTTT
J gene: TRBJ1-1
D gene: NA
V gene: TRBV6-5
clone size: few

CDR3 protein: CASFPGDGAYEQYF
CDR3 DNA: TGCGCCAGCTTCCCGGGGGACGGCGCCTACGAGCAGTACTTC
J gene: TRBJ2-7
D gene: NA
V gene: TRBV5-1
clone size: NA

CDR3 protein: CASWDVGGEAFF
CDR3 DNA: TGTGCCAGTTGGGACGTCGGGGGAGAAGCTTTCTTT
J gene: TRBJ1-1
D gene: NA
V gene: TRBV6-6
clone size: once

CDR3 protein: CASSFGATGANVLTF
CDR3 DNA: TGTGCCAGCAGTTTCGGTGCTACTGGGGCCAACGTCCTGACTTTC
J gene: TRBJ2-6
D gene: NA
V gene: TRBV6-5
clone size: NA

CDR3 protein: CASSSWGQGTDTQYF
CDR3 DNA: TGCGCCAGCAGCTCCTGGGGACAGGGCACAGATACGCAGTATTTT
J gene: TRBJ2-3
D gene: TRBD1
V gene: TRBV5-1
clone size: NA

CDR3 protein: CASSGGITTNTEAFF
CDR3 DNA: TGTGCCAGCAGCGGAGGGATCACCACGAACACTGAAGCTTTCTTT
J gene: TRBJ1-1
D gene: NA
V gene: TRBV9
clone size: NA

CDR3 protein: CATSDFSRGSFGWGNTIYF
CDR3 DNA: TGTGCCACCAGTGATTTTAGCAGGGGGAGTTTCGGTTGGGGAAACACCATATATTTT
J gene: TRBJ1-3
D gene: TRBD1
V gene: TRBV24-1
clone size: NA

CDR3 protein: CASSYFPLNTEAFF
CDR3 DNA: TGTGCCAGCAGTTACTTTCCCTTGAACACTGAAGCTTTCTTT
J gene: TRBJ1-1
D gene: NA
V gene: TRBV6-5
clone size: NA

CDR3 protein: CASSPPAAGTAGQETQYF
CDR3 DNA: TGTGCCAGCAGCCCCCCCGCGGCCGGGACAGCCGGCCAAGAGACCCAGTACTTC
J gene: TRBJ2-5
D gene: TRBD1
V gene: TRBV13
clone size: NA

CDR3 protein: CATSRDCRTGARGEKLFF
CDR3 DNA: TGTGCCACCAGCAGAGATTGCAGGACAGGGGCGCGGGGTGAAAAACTGTTTTTT
J gene: TRBJ1-4
D gene: TRBD1
V gene: TRBV15
clone size: NA

CDR3 protein: CASSSAPGGGETQYF
CDR3 DNA: TGTGCCAGCAGCTCGGCGCCAGGGGGCGGGGAGACCCAGTACTTC
J gene: TRBJ2-5
D gene: TRBD1
V gene: TRBV5-6
clone size: NA

CDR3 protein: CASSPEPSTDTQYF
CDR3 DNA: TGTGCCAGCAGCCCGGAGCCTAGCACAGATACGCAGTATTTT
J gene: TRBJ2-3
D gene: NA
V gene: TRBV5-4
clone size: NA

CDR3 protein: CASSLGRRVGGYTF
CDR3 DNA: TGTGCCAGCAGCTTAGGCCGCAGGGTGGGAGGCTACACCTTC
J gene: TRBJ1-2
D gene: NA
V gene: TRBV7-2
clone size: few

CDR3 protein: CASSFRDRASRPQHF
CDR3 DNA: TGTGCCAGCAGTTTCCGGGACAGGGCGTCTCGACCCCAGCATTTT
J gene: TRBJ1-5
D gene: TRBD1
V gene: TRBV2
clone size: NA

CDR3 protein: CASSGTGYGYGYTF
CDR3 DNA: TGTGCCAGCAGCGGTACAGGGTATGGCTATGGCTACACCTTC
J gene: TRBJ1-2
D gene: NA
V gene: TRBV9
clone size: once

CDR3 protein: CASSPGTGSYEQYF
CDR3 DNA: TGTGCCAGCAGTCCCGGGACAGGGTCCTACGAGCAGTACTTC
J gene: TRBJ2-7
D gene: TRBD1
V gene: TRBV6-1
clone size: NA

CDR3 protein: CASSVGTSTKEEAFF
CDR3 DNA: TGTGCCAGCAGCGTAGGAACGTCTACGAAAGAAGAAGCTTTCTTT
J gene: TRBJ1-1
D gene: NA
V gene: TRBV9
clone size: NA

CDR3 protein: CASSPDRDHKYF
CDR3 DNA: TGTGCCAGCAGCCCCGACAGGGATCACAAGTACTTC
J gene: TRBJ2-4
D gene: TRBD1
V gene: TRBV6-5
clone size: NA

CDR3 protein: CASSLGGGGTRYGYTF
CDR3 DNA: TGTGCCAGCAGTTTAGGCGGGGGGGGGACCCGCTATGGCTACACCTTC
J gene: TRBJ1-2
D gene: NA
V gene: TRBV27
clone size: NA

CDR3 protein: CASSQDARTDTQYF
CDR3 DNA: TGCGCCAGCAGCCAAGATGCTAGAACAGATACGCAGTATTTT
J gene: TRBJ2-3
D gene: NA
V gene: TRBV4-3
clone size: once

CDR3 protein: CAITAGSGVRSEQYF
CDR3 DNA: TGTGCCATCACCGCCGGGTCCGGCGTTCGCAGCGAGCAGTACTTC
J gene: TRBJ2-7
D gene: NA
V gene: TRBV10-3
clone size: NA

CDR3 protein: CASSIRETVDKEKLFF
CDR3 DNA: TGTGCCAGTAGTATACGAGAGACAGTCGATAAAGAAAAACTGTTTTTT
J gene: TRBJ1-4
D gene: NA
V gene: TRBV19
clone size: NA

CDR3 protein: CASTGTTEAFF
CDR3 DNA: TGTGCCAGCACAGGTACCACTGAAGCTTTCTTT
J gene: TRBJ1-1
D gene: NA
V gene: TRBV27
clone size: NA

CDR3 protein: CASSEFPGQPSSYTF
CDR3 DNA: TGTGCCAGCAGTGAATTTCCTGGACAGCCTTCAAGCTACACCTTC
J gene: TRBJ1-2
D gene: NA
V gene: TRBV6-1
clone size: once

CDR3 protein: CASSPLGQGNSPLHF
CDR3 DNA: TGTGCCAGCAGTCCCCTCGGACAGGGGAATTCACCCCTCCACTTT
J gene: TRBJ1-6
D gene: TRBD1
V gene: TRBV6-6
clone size: medium-sized

CDR3 protein: CASGGGTGQKDGAFF
CDR3 DNA: TGTGCCAGCGGAGGAGGGACAGGTCAAAAAGATGGAGCTTTCTTT
J gene: TRBJ1-1
D gene: TRBD1
V gene: TRBV2
clone size: NA

CDR3 protein: CASSLGHRAYEQYF
CDR3 DNA: TGTGCTAGCAGCTTAGGGCACAGGGCATACGAGCAGTACTTC
J gene: TRBJ2-7
D gene: NA
V gene: TRBV7-7
clone size: NA

CDR3 protein: CASSPTIGQGLNQPQHF
CDR3 DNA: TGTGCCAGCTCACCAACGATCGGACAGGGGCTAAATCAGCCCCAGCATTTT
J gene: TRBJ1-5
D gene: TRBD1
V gene: TRBV18
clone size: few